Sequencing of this T cell receptor beta chain was carried out in a study of PD-1 blockade in classical Hodgkin lymphoma. Brentuximab vedotin exposure varied among the patients, all of whom had relapsed after autologous stem cell transplantation. Patients showed best responses of complete response, partial response or progressive disease. The CDR3 consists of 15 residues. V was cut by 6 bases and J by 0 bases, with 11 bases left in between. Germline CDR1 reads ENHRY; CDR2 reads SYGVKD. Repertoires were generated with immunoSEQ multiplex PCR, while TCRdb's copy carries only in-frame clones and drops some. Of around 66,000 clones detected, roughly nine tenths appear once; the ten largest clones hold over 14%. Note on this clone: What it binds is not known.

Study observations and caveats: Patients newly diagnosed and complete responders had comparable baseline diversity. Relapsed/refractory patients reportedly had lower baseline diversity than newly diagnosed patients. Some patients started nivolumab under 1 year after ASCT, and they were excluded.

The J gene is TRBJ1-4, the V gene TRBV10-3; D gene ambiguous. Sequencing used peripheral blood mononuclear cells (PBMCs), obtained at baseline. The receptor's source is a human donor with classical Hodgkin lymphoma. CDR3 DNA: TGTGCCATCAGGACCTTACCGGCAACTAATGAAAAACTGTTTTTT. Its protein product is CAIRTLPATNEKLFF.